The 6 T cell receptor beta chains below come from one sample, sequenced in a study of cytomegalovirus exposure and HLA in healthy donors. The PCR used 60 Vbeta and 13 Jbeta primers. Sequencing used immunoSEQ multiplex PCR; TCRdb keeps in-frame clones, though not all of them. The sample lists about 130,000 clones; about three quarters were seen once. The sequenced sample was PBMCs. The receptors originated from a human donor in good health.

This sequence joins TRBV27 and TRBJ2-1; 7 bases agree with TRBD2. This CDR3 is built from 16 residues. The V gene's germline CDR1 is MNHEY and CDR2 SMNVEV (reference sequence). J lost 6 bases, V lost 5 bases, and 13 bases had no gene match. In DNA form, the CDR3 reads TGTGCCAGCAGTCCGCTAGCGGACCCCCGGCGCAATGAGCAGTTCTTC. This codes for CASSPLADPRRNEQFF.

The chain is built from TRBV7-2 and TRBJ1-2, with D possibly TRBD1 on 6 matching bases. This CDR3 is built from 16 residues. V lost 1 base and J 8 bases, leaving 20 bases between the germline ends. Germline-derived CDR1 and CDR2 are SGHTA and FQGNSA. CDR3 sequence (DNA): TGTGCCAGCAGCTTAGTAGGGGCAGGGACAACCCAAGGCTACACCTTC. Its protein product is CASSLVGAGTTQGYTF.

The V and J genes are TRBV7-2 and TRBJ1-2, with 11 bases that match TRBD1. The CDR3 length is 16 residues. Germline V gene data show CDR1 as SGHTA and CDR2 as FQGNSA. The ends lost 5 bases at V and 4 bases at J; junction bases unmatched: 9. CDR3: CASSHLRTGGVYGYTF. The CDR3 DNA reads TGTGCCAGCAGCCACCTGAGGACAGGGGGCGTCTATGGCTACACCTTC.

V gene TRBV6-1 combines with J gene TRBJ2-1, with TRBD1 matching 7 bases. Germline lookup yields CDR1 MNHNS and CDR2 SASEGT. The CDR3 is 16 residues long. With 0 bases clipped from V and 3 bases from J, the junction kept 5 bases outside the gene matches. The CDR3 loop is CASSEAGWDSYNEQFF. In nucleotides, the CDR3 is TGTGCCAGCAGTGAAGCGGGATGGGACAGCTACAATGAGCAGTTCTTC.

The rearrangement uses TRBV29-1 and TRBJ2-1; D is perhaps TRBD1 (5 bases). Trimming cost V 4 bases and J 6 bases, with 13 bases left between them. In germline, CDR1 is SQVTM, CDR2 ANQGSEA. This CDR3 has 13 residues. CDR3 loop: CSVARGLFNEQFF. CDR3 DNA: TGCAGCGTTGCAAGGGGCCTTTTCAATGAGCAGTTCTTC.

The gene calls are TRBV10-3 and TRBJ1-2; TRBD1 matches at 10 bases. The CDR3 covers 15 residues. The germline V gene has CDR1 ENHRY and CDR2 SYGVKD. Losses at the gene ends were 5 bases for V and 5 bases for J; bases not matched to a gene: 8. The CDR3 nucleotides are TGTGCCATCAGTAACGAGACAGGGGGCTGGTATGGCTACACCTTC. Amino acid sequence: CAISNETGGWYGYTF.